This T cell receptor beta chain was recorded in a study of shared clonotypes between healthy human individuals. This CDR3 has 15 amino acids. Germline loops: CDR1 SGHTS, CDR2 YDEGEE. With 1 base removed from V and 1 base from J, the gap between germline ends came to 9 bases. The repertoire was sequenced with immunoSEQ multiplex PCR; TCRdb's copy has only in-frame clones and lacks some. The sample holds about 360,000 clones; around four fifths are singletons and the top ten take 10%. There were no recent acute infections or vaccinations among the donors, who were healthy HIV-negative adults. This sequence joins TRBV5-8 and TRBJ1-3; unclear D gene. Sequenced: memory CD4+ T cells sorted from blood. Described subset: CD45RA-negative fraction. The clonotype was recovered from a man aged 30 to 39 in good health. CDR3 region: CASSLLFGSGNTIYF. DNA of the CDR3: TGTGCCAGCAGCTTGCTTTTCGGGTCTGGAAACACCATATATTTT.